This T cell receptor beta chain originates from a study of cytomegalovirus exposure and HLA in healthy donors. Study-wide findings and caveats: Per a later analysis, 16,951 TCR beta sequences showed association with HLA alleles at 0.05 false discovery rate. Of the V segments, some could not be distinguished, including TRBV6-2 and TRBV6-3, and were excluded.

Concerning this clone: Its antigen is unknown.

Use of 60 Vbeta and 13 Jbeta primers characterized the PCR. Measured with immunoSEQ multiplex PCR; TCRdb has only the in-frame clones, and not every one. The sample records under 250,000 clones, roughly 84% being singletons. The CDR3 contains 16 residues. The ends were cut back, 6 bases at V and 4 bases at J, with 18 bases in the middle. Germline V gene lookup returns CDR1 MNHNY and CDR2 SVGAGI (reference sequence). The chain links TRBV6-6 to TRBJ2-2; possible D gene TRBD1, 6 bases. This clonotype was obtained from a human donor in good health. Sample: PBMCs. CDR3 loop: CASSHLPDSPTGELFF. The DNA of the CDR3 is TGTGCCAGCAGCCATCTCCCGGACAGCCCCACCGGGGAGCTGTTTTTT.